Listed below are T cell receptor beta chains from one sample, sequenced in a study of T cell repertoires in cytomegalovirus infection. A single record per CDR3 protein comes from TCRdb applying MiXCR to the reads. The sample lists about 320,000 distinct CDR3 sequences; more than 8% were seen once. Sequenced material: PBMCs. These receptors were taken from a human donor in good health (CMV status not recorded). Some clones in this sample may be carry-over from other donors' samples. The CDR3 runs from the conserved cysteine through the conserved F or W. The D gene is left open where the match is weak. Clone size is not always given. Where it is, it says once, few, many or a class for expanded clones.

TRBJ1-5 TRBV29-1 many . CSVLRGDNQPQHF TGCAGCGTTCTCAGGGGCGACAATCAGCCCCAGCATTTT
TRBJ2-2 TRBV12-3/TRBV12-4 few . CASSPRGSGELFF TGTGCCAGCAGTCCAAGGGGTTCCGGGGAGCTGTTTTTT
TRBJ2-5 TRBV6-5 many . CASSYAQGTQYF TGTGCCAGCAGTTACGCGCAAGGGACCCAGTACTTC
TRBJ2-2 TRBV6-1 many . CASSERKSSTGELFF TGTGCCAGCAGTGAAAGAAAAAGTTCCACCGGGGAGCTGTTTTTT
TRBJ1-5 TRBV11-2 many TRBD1 CASSWGTGTNQPQHF TGTGCCAGCAGCTGGGGGACAGGGACCAATCAGCCCCAGCATTTT
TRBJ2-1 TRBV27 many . CASSFFGVAYNEQFF TGTGCCAGCAGTTTCTTCGGGGTAGCCTACAATGAGCAGTTCTTC
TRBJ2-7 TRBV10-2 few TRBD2 CASSSGRDEQYF TGCGCCAGCAGTAGCGGGAGGGACGAGCAGTACTTC
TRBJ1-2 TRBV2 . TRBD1 CASSVQGANYGYTF TGTGCCAGCAGTGTCCAGGGGGCTAACTATGGCTACACCTTC
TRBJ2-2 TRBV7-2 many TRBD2 CASSLSPGLAGRELFF TGTGCCAGCAGCCTCTCACCCGGACTAGCGGGGAGGGAGCTGTTTTTT
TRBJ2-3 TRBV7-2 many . CASRYPGTASTDTQYF TGTGCCAGCAGATACCCCGGGACGGCTAGCACAGATACGCAGTATTTT
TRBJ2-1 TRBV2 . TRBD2 CASFKSTSGRRNEQFF TGTGCCAGCTTCAAATCGACTAGCGGGAGGCGCAATGAGCAGTTCTTC
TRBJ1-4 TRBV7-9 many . CASKRQDGPNEKLFF TGTGCCAGTAAACGGCAGGACGGCCCTAATGAAAAACTGTTTTTT
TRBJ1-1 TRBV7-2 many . CASSLKGTEAFF TGTGCCAGCAGCTTAAAGGGCACTGAAGCTTTCTTT
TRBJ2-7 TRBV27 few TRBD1 CASSFAGGRGEQYF TGTGCCAGCAGCTTTGCAGGGGGCCGGGGTGAGCAGTACTTC
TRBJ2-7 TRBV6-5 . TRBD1 CASRGTVSYEQYF TGTGCCAGCAGAGGGACAGTTTCCTACGAGCAGTACTTC
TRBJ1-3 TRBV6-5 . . CASSPTGAGNTIYF TGTGCCAGCAGCCCTACTGGGGCTGGAAACACCATATATTTT
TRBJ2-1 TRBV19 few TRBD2 CASTLAGGANEQFF TGTGCCAGTACCTTAGCGGGAGGTGCCAATGAGCAGTTCTTC
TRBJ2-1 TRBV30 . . CAWSPYTGNEQFF TGTGCCTGGAGTCCTTATACAGGGAATGAGCAGTTCTTC
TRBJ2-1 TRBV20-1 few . CSAWIGGQFF TGCAGTGCTTGGATAGGGGGGCAGTTCTTC
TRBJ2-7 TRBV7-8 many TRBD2 CASSRGGGGGYEQYF TGTGCCAGCAGCCGAGGCGGGGGGGGCGGCTACGAGCAGTACTTC
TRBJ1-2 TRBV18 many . CASSGGTGNYGYTF TGTGCCAGCTCCGGAGGGACGGGGAACTATGGCTACACCTTC
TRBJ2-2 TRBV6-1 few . CASRPDRSNTGELFF TGTGCCAGCAGACCTGACAGGAGTAACACCGGGGAGCTGTTTTTT
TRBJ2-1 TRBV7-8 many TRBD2 CASSRARDYWKNEQFF TGTGCCAGCAGCCGGGCCCGGGACTACTGGAAGAATGAGCAGTTCTTC
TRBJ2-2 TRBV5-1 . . CASSFETGTSNTGELFF TGCGCCAGCAGCTTCGAAACCGGGACATCGAACACCGGGGAGCTGTTTTTT
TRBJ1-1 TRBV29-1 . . CSAGRSGDTEAFF TGCAGCGCTGGTCGATCAGGGGACACTGAAGCTTTCTTT
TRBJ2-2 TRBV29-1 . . CSVGAWTGELFF TGCAGCGTGGGGGCGTGGACCGGGGAGCTGTTTTTT
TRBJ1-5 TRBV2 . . CASIPGEDQPQHF TGTGCCAGCATCCCAGGGGAAGATCAGCCCCAGCATTTT
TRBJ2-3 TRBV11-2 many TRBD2 CASSFRGVAGSSTDTQYF TGTGCCAGCAGCTTCCGGGGGGTAGCGGGATCTAGCACAGATACGCAGTATTTT
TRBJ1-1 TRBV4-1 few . CASSQGSVAGLVAEAFF TGCGCCAGCAGCCAAGGATCGGTGGCAGGGTTGGTAGCTGAAGCTTTCTTT
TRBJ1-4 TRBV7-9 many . CASSSDGATNEKLFF TGTGCCAGCAGCTCCGACGGAGCAACTAATGAAAAACTGTTTTTT
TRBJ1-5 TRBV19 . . CAGGSQPQHF TGTGCCGGGGGTAGTCAGCCCCAGCATTTT
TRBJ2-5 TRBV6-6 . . CASSPPRGSRETQYF TGTGCCAGCAGCCCTCCCCGTGGTAGCAGAGAGACCCAGTACTTC
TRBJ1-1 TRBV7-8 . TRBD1 CASSPAGGITEAFF TGTGCCAGCAGCCCCGCAGGGGGCATCACTGAAGCTTTCTTT
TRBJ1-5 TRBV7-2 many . CASSLGPTGNQPQHF TGTGCCAGCAGCTTAGGACCAACGGGCAATCAGCCCCAGCATTTT
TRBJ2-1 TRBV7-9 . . CASSSQGLRGHEQFF TGTGCCAGCAGTTCCCAGGGACTTCGAGGGCATGAGCAGTTCTTC
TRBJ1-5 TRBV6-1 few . CASSATGGSNQPQHF TGTGCCAGCAGCGCTACCGGGGGAAGCAATCAGCCCCAGCATTTT
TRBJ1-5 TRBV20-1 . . CSATQTYSNQPQHF TGCAGTGCTACACAGACTTATAGCAATCAGCCCCAGCATTTT
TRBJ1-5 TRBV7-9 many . CASSSEGYSNQPQHF TGTGCCAGCAGCTCGGAGGGTTATAGCAATCAGCCCCAGCATTTT
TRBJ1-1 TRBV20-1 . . CSARMGYSTITEAFF TGCAGTGCTAGGATGGGTTACTCCACGATTACTGAAGCTTTCTTT
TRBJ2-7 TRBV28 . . CASSSSGELRAYEQYF TGTGCCAGCAGTTCTTCAGGGGAACTTAGAGCCTACGAGCAGTACTTC
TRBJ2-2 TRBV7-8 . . CASSLRNRALLGGELFF TGTGCCAGCAGCTTACGCAATCGGGCATTGCTTGGCGGGGAGCTGTTTTTT
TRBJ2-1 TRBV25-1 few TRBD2 CASSEPGLAESGSYNEQFF TGTGCCAGCAGTGAGCCGGGACTAGCGGAGTCTGGCTCCTACAATGAGCAGTTCTTC
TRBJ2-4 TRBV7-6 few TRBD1 CASSLHRTGRNIQYF TGTGCCAGCAGCTTACATCGGACAGGCCGGAACATTCAGTACTTC
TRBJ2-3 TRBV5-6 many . CASSLDRPDGTDTQYF TGTGCCAGCAGCTTGGACAGGCCGGACGGCACAGATACGCAGTATTTT
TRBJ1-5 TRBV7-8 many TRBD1 CASSLARDRGPYQPQHF TGTGCCAGCAGCTTAGCCCGGGACAGGGGGCCTTATCAGCCCCAGCATTTT
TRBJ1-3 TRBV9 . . CASSVSASSGNTIYF TGTGCCAGCAGCGTTTCCGCCAGCTCTGGAAACACCATATATTTT
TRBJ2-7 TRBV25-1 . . CASSGQSYEQYF TGTGCCAGCAGCGGACAGTCCTACGAGCAGTACTTC
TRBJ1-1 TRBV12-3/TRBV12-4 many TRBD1 CASRMKGQGYTEAFF TGTGCCAGCAGAATGAAGGGACAGGGGTACACTGAAGCTTTCTTT
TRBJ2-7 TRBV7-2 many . CASSRRTIIHEQYF TGTGCCAGCAGTCGAAGGACTATTATCCACGAGCAGTACTTC
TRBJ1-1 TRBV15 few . CATSRRRRANTEAFF TGTGCCACCAGCAGACGTCGACGGGCGAACACTGAAGCTTTCTTT
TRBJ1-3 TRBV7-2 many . CASSWGRLSGNTIYF TGTGCCAGCAGCTGGGGACGGCTCTCTGGAAACACCATATATTTT